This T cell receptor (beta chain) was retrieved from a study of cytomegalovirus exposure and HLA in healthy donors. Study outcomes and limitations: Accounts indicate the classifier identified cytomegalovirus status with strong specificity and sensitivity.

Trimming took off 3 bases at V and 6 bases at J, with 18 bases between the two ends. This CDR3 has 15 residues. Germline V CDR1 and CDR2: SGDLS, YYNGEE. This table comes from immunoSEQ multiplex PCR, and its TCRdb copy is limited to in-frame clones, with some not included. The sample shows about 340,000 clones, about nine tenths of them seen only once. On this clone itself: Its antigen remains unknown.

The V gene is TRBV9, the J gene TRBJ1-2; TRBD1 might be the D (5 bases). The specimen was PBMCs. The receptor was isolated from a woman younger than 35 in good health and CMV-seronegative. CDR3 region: CASSEWGRGEDGYTF. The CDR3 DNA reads TGTGCCAGCAGCGAGTGGGGACGGGGGGAAGATGGCTACACCTTC. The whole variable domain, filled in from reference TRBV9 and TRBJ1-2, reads DSGVTQTPKHLITATGQRVTLRCSPRSGDLSVYWYQQSLDQGLQFLIQYYNGEERAKGNILERFSAQQFPDLHSELNLSSLELGDSALYFCASSEWGRGEDGYTFGSGTRLTVV.